This T cell receptor (beta chain) was identified in a study of T cell responses to AZD1222 COVID-19 vaccine. The study's findings and limits: Repertoire samples came only from after the peak T cell response. There were mostly white British donors and more females than males, and clonal diversity was possibly underestimated.

Turning to this clone: The antigen is unknown.

The method was immunoSEQ multiplex PCR; TCRdb's version includes in-frame clones alone and lacks a portion of them. The sample yields more than 150,000 clones, approximately 91% seen once. The sample in question was peripheral blood, obtained on day 0 of AZD1222 vaccination. This receptor was identified in an adult in good health.

CDR3 sequence (DNA): TGCGCCAGCAGCTTCATAAACAATGAGCAGTTCTTC. Its translation is CASSFINNEQFF. The chain couples TRBV5-1 to TRBJ2-1, with D unresolved. Germline V gene data show CDR1 as SGHRS and CDR2 as YFSETQ. V lost 2 bases to trimming and J lost 5 bases, with 5 bases between them. The CDR3 has 12 amino acids.